Shown below are 2 T cell receptor beta chains from a single sample sequenced in a study of blood T cells in healthy people across ages. With a J-beta primer mix and a sample-barcoded 5' primer, a second PCR ran about 7 to 12 cycles. In TCRdb, the 5' RACE reads were re-called with MiXCR into one record per CDR3 protein. The sample yields 800,000 or so distinct CDR3 sequences, approximately 25% seen once. These same data were also listed under a study on T cells of mothers and their children.

Input material: blood. The source of these receptors is a boy aged 5-17 years in good health.

The chain combines TRBV4-3 with TRBJ1-1; a possible D gene is TRBD1 (6 bases). Germline CDR1 LGHNA, CDR2 YSLEER. V lost 0 bases, J lost 5 bases, and 22 bases lay in between. CDR3 length equals 18 residues. CDR3 in amino acids: CASSQETGVGVRGTEAFF. For the CDR3, the DNA is TGCGCCAGCAGCCAAGAGACAGGAGTCGGGGTAAGGGGGACTGAAGCTTTCTTT.

In this sample, this clonotype turned up a few times. The J gene is TRBJ2-5, the V gene TRBV15; no clear D. The DNA end favors TRBJ2-7, so the J call may be wrong. The V gene's germline CDR1 is LNHNV and CDR2 YYDKDF (reference sequence). This CDR3 spans 14 amino acids. CDR3 sequence (DNA): TGTGCCACCAGCAGCGAGTCGACCGCCTACGAGCAGTACTTC. The encoded protein is CATSSESTAYEQYF.